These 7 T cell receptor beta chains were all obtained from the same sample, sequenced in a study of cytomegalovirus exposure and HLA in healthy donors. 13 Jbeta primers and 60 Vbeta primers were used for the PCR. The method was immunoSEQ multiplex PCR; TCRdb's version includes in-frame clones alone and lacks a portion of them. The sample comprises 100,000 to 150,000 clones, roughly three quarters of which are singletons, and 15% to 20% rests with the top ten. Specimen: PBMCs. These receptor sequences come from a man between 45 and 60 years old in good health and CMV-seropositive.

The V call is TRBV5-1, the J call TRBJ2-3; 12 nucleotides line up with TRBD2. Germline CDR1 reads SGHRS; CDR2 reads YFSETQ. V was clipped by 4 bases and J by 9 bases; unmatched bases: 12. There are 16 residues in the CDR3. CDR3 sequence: CASSVRLTSGSGTQYF. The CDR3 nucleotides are TGCGCCAGCAGCGTACGGCTGACTAGCGGGAGTGGCACGCAGTATTTT.

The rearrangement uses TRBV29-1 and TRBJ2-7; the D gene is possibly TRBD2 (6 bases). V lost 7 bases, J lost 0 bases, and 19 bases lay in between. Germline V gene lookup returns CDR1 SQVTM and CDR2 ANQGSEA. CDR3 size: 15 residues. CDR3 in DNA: TGCAGCGCTGAGGAGGGGACTGGGAGCTCCTACGAGCAGTACTTC. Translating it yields CSAEEGTGSSYEQYF.

The chain's CDR3 is CASSFGRTETQYF. In DNA, the CDR3 is TGCGCCAGCAGCTTTGGGAGGACGGAGACCCAGTACTTC. The chain links TRBV5-1 to TRBJ2-5; D may be TRBD2 (6 bases). In germline, CDR1 is SGHRS, CDR2 YFSETQ. This CDR3 has 13 residues. Trimming took off 2 bases at V and 5 bases at J, with 10 bases between the two ends. Drawing the rest from reference TRBV5-1 and TRBJ2-5, the complete variable domain is KAGVTQTPRYLIKTRGQQVTLSCSPISGHRSVSWYQQTPGQGLQFLFEYFSETQRNKGNFPGRFSGRQFSNSRSEMNVSTLELGDSALYLCASSFGRTETQYFGPGTRLLVL.

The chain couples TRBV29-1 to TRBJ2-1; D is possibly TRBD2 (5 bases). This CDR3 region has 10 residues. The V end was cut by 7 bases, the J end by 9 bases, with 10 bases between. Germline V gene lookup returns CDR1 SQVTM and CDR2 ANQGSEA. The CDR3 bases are TGCAGCGCGGGATCCAGTGAGCAGTTCTTC. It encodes CSAGSSEQFF.

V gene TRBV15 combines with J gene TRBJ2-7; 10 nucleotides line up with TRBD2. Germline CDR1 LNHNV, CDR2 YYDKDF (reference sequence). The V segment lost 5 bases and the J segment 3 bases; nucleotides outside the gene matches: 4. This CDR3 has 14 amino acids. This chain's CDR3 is CATSARTSGYEQYF. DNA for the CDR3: TGTGCCACCAGCGCCCGGACTAGCGGCTACGAGCAGTACTTC.

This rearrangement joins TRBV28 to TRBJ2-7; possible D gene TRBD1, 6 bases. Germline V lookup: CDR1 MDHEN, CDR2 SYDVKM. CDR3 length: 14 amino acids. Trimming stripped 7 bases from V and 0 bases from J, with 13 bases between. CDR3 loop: CASKMTGSSYEQYF. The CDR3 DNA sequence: TGTGCCAGCAAAATGACAGGTAGCTCCTACGAGCAGTACTTC. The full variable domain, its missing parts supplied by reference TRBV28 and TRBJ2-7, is DVKVTQSSRYLVKRTGEKVFLECVQDMDHENMFWYRQDPGLGLRLIYFSYDVKMKEKGDIPEGYSVSREKKERFSLILESASTNQTSMYLCASKMTGSSYEQYFGPGTRLTVT.

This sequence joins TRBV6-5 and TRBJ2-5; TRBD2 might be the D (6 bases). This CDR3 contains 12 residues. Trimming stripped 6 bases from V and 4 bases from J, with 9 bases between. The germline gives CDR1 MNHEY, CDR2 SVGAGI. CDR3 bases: TGTGCCAGCAGGCGGGGCGGAGAGACCCAGTACTTC. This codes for CASRRGGETQYF.